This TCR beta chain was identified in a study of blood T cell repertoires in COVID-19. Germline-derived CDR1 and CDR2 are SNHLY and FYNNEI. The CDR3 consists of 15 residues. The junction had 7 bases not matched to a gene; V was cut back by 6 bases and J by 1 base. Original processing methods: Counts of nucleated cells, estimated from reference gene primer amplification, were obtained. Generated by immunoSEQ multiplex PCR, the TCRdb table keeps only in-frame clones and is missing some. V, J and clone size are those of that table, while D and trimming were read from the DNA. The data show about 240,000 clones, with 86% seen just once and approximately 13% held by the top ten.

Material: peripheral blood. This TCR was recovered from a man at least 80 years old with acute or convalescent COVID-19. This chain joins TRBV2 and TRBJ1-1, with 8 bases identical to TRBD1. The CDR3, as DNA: TGTGCCAGCAGGACCGGACAGGGCTCGAACACTGAAGCTTTCTTT. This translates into CASRTGQGSNTEAFF.